These T cell receptor beta chains were read from a single sample in a study of T-cell reconstitution after alpha-beta-depleted transplantation in children. TCRdb ran MiXCR on the PCR reads and lists one entry per CDR3 protein. The repertoire has 500,000 or so distinct CDR3 sequences, over 25% of them found once; the top ten carry around 2.4%. The source material was PBMCs from the stem cell graft donor, sampled from the stem cell graft. These receptors were collected from a human donor who donated a stem cell graft to a child with aplastic anemia. Each CDR3 is given without its conserved first and last residue.

>TRBJ2-3|TRBV29-1
SAQGTGSTDTQY
>TRBJ1-1|TRBV4-2
ASSQGDIDTEAF
>TRBJ1-5|TRBV12-3/TRBV12-4
ASSQQGNQPQH
>TRBJ1-6|TRBV30
AWSSTGGPSPLH
>TRBJ2-3|TRBV4-3
ASSQAWGAGEHTDTQY
>TRBJ1-5|TRBV6-1
ASSPTVNQPQH
>TRBJ2-4|TRBV5-1
ASNPGGAGNIQY
>TRBJ1-3|TRBV7-2
ASSLASGAGNTIY
>TRBJ2-1|TRBV3-1
ASRLSGSNEQF
>TRBJ2-1|TRBV29-1
SSRPMGSNEQF
>TRBJ2-1|TRBV12-3/TRBV12-4
ASSPTGTRGRTRAF
>TRBJ2-4|TRBV5-5
ASSLRGDGNIQY
>TRBJ1-2|TRBV19
ASSLDRGASIDGYT
>TRBJ2-1|TRBV12-3/TRBV12-4
ASSLGSSGRGNEQF
>TRBJ2-1|TRBV7-8
ASSPSVHEQF
>TRBJ1-4|TRBV5-1
ASSGGPNEKLF
>TRBJ2-7|TRBV29-1
SVGRGEGPYEQY
>TRBJ1-1|TRBV20-1
SRAGGYTEAF